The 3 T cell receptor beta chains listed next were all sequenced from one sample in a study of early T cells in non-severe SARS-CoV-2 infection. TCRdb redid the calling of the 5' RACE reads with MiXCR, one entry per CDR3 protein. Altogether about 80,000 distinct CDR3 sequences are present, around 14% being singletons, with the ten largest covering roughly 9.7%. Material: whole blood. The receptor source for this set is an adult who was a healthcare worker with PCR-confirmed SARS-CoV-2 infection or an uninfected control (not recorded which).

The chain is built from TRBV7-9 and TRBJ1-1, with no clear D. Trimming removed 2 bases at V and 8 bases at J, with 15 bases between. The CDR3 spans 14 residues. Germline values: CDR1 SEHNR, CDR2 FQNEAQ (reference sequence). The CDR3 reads CASSLTENSKEAFF. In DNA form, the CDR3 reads TGTGCCAGCAGCTTAACAGAGAACTCTAAGGAAGCTTTCTTT.

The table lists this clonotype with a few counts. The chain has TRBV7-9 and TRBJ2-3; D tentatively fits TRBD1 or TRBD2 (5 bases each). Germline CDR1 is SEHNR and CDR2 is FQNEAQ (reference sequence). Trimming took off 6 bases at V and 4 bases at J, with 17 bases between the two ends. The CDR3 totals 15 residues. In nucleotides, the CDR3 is TGTGCCAGCAGGACCCGGGACCGATTATCAGATACGCAGTATTTT. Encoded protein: CASRTRDRLSDTQYF.

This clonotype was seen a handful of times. Here the CDR3 DNA reads TGTGCCAGCAGCTCCCCACGGACAGGTATGAACACTGAAGCTTTCTTT. Translation: CASSSPRTGMNTEAFF. This chain uses TRBV6-6 with TRBJ1-1; 7 nucleotides line up with TRBD1. Germline CDR1 is MNHNY and CDR2 is SVGAGI (reference sequence). V shed 6 bases, J shed 0 bases, and the junction held 10 bases outside the gene matches. There are 16 residues in the CDR3.